This paragraph covers one T cell receptor (beta chain) sequence. This entry comes from a study of blood T cells in healthy people across ages. For the second PCR, which ran for roughly 7 to 11 cycles, a sample-barcoded 5' primer and a J-beta primer mix were used. From the 5' RACE reads, TCRdb called clonotypes with MiXCR, one entry per CDR3 protein. In the table there are about 720,000 distinct CDR3 sequences, more than 20% of which are singletons. Trimming shortened V by 4 bases and J by 7 bases, and 8 bases separated the two germline ends. Germline V gene sequence: CDR1 SGHDN, CDR2 FVKESK. The CDR3 spans 11 residues. These same data were also listed under a study on T cells of mothers and their children.

This TCR derives from a boy between 10 and 17 years old in good health. The V call is TRBV14, the J call TRBJ2-7; D gene unclear. The sequenced material came from blood. The CDR3 spells CASSPSFEQYF. The DNA of the CDR3 is TGTGCCAGCAGCCCTTCTTTTGAGCAGTACTTC. The variable domain in full, completed from reference TRBV14 and TRBJ2-7, reads EAGVTQFPSHSVIEKGQTVTLRCDPISGHDNLYWYRRVMGKEIKFLLHFVKESKQDESGMPNNRFLAERTGGTYSTLKVQPAELEDSGVYFCASSPSFEQYFGPGTRLTVT.